The clone carrying this TCR beta chain was seen a handful of times. Sequenced by immunoSEQ multiplex PCR; TCRdb stores in-frame clones only, minus some. The sample includes around 120,000 clones, around 63% seen only once; the top ten take approximately 2.3%. V dropped 0 bases and J dropped 2 bases, with 8 bases sitting between them. Germline CDR1 reads LGHNA; CDR2 reads YNFKEQ. CDR3 size: 15 residues. The entry originates in a study of blood T cell repertoires in COVID-19. V is TRBV4-2 and J is TRBJ1-5; D gene ambiguous. This clonotype was sampled from a woman aged 70-85 years with acute or convalescent COVID-19. Sample: peripheral blood. CDR3: CASSQEFEGNQPQHF. In DNA form, the CDR3 reads TGTGCCAGCAGCCAAGAGTTTGAGGGCAATCAGCCCCAGCATTTT.